This record looks at one TCR beta chain sequence and its context. What it binds is not known. These data belong to a study of Ad26.COV2.S vaccination and SARS-CoV-2 variants. General study points: Placebo recipients showed lower spike-specific TCR breadth than vaccinees. TCR breadth and depth analyses may have underestimated total T cell responses.

The repertoire was sequenced with immunoSEQ multiplex PCR; TCRdb's copy has only in-frame clones and lacks some. The data show 430,000 or so clones, with 80% to 90% seen just once and over 2.5% held by the top ten. Stated treatment: around 19 received Ad26.COV2.S at low or high dose, single or two shots; about 5 received placebo; per-sample allocation not given. Sampling was done on day 63 after the first vaccine or placebo injection. The donor was a Boston adult aged 18-55 years. Expression of Wuhan-strain SARS-CoV-2 spike came from the Ad26 vector that formed the vaccine. This CDR3 has 13 amino acids. V dropped 5 bases and J dropped 1 base, with 8 bases sitting between them. Looked up from germline, CDR1 is SGHTA and CDR2 is FQGNSA.

The clonotype was recovered from a person aged 18-65 years who received the Ad26.COV2.S COVID-19 vaccine or a placebo. The material sequenced was peripheral blood, taken in a trial of Ad26.COV2.S vaccine versus placebo. The genes are TRBV7-2 and TRBJ1-1, with D unclear. DNA for the CDR3: TGTGCCAGCAGCCCAACAGCGAACACTGAAGCTTTCTTT. It translates to CASSPTANTEAFF.